This T cell receptor (beta chain) comes out of a study of T cell responses to AZD1222 COVID-19 vaccine. Some clones are missing from TCRdb's copy, which holds only in-frame ones; the method was immunoSEQ multiplex PCR. The sample shows approximately 30,000 clones, around 78% of them seen only once. Study results and caveats: The study reported that nearly half of spike-specific TCRs target unmutated variant regions. Only five or six individuals given AZD1222 were seropositive at baseline.

The CDR3 totals 14 residues. The germline CDR1 and CDR2 sequences are DFQATT and SNEGSKA (reference sequence). V shed 3 bases and J 4 bases; nucleotides not matched to a gene: 4. In the case of this clone: Its specificity is unknown.

This TCR was sampled from an adult who received the AZD1222 COVID-19 vaccine. Material: peripheral blood, obtained 28 days after the second AZD1222 dose. The chain recombines TRBV20-1 with TRBJ1-2, with 11 bases matching TRBD1. The CDR3 DNA reads TGCAGTGCTAGTCTCGGGACAGGGGGCTATGGCTACACCTTC. Translation gives CSASLGTGGYGYTF.